Sequencing of this TCR beta chain was carried out in a study of monozygotic twins with inflammatory bowel disease. This CDR3 is built from 12 residues. CDR1 is SGHVS, CDR2 FQNEAQ, per germline. Investigators pulled total RNA out of whole blood and did not sort T cells. The RNA usage for each TCR library was roughly 4,000 ng of total RNA. With the 5' RACE reads reprocessed, TCRdb shows one record per CDR3 protein and no DNA. With more than 300,000 distinct CDR3 sequences in the sample, the ten largest clones hold less than 6.5%. This TCR was recovered from a human donor with ulcerative colitis or Crohn's disease, or a healthy co-twin of an affected twin (not recorded which). V usage is TRBV7-8 and J usage is TRBJ1-5. Material for sequencing was blood. The CDR3 sequence: CASSLRIGPQHF.